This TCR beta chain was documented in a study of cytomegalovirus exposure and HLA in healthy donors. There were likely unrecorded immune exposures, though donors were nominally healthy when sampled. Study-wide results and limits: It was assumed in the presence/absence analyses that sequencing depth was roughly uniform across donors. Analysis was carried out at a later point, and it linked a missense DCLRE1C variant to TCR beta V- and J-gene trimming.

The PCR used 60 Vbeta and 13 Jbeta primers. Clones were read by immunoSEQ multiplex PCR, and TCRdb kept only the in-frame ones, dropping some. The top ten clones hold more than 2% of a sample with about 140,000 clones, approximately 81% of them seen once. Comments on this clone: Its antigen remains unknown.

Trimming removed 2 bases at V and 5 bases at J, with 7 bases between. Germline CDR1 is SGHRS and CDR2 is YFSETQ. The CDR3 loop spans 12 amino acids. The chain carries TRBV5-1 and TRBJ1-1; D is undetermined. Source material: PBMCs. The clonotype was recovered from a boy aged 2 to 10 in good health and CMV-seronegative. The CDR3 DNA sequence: TGCGCCAGCAGCTTAACAGCTACTGAAGCTTTCTTT. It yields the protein CASSLTATEAFF.